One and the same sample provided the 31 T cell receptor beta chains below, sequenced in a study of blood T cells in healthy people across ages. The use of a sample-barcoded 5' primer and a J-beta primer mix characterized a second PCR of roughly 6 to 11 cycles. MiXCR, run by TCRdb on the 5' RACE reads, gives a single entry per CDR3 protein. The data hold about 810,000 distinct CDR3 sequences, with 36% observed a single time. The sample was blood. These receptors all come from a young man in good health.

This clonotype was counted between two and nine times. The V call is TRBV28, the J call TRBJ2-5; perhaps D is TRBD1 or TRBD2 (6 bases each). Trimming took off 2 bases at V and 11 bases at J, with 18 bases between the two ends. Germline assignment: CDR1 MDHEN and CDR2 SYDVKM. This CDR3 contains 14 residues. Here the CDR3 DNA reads TGTGCCAGCAGTTTACGGGGGCCGAACAATGAGCAGTACTTC. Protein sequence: CASSLRGPNNEQYF.

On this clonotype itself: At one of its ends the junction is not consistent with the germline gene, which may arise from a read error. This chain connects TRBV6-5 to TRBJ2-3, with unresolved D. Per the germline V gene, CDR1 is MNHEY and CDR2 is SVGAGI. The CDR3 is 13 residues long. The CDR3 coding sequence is TGTGTCAGCAGTTACACTGACACAGATACGCAGTATTTT. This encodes CVSSYTDTDTQYF.

The CDR3 here is CASSPRTGRTLPNEQFF. CDR3 coding DNA: TGTGCCAGCAGTCCACGGACAGGCCGCACACTGCCCAATGAGCAGTTCTTC. V gene TRBV7-3 combines with J gene TRBJ2-1; the match to TRBD1 covers 7 bases. With 6 bases clipped from V and 6 bases from J, the junction kept 17 bases outside the gene matches. The CDR3 spans 17 residues. CDR1 is SGHTA, CDR2 FQGTGA, per germline.

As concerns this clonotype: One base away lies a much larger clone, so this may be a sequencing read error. The CDR3 region is CVSKPGHTNTEAFF. In DNA, the CDR3 is TGTGTCAGTAAGCCCGGACATACGAACACTGAAGCTTTCTTT. V gene TRBV12-3 or TRBV12-4 combines with J gene TRBJ1-1; D may be TRBD1 (5 bases). The CDR3 is 14 amino acids.

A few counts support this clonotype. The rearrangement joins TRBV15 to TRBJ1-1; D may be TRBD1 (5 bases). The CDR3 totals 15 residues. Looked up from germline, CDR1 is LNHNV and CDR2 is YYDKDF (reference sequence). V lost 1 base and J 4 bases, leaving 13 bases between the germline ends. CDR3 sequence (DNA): TGTGCCACCAGCAGAGGAAGGGCAGGGATCACTGAAGCTTTCTTT. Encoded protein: CATSRGRAGITEAFF.

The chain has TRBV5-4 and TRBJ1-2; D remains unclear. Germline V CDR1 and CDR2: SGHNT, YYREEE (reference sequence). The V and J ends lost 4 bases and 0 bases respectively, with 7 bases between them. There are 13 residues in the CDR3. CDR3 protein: CASSGPTNYGYTF. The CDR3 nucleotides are TGTGCCAGCAGCGGCCCGACTAACTATGGCTACACCTTC.

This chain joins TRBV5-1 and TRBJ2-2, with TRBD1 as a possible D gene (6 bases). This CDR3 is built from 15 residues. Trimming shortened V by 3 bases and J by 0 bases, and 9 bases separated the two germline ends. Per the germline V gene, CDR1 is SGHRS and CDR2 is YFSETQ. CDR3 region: CASSSRQANTGELFF. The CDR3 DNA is TGCGCCAGCAGCTCTAGACAGGCGAACACCGGGGAGCTGTTTTTT.

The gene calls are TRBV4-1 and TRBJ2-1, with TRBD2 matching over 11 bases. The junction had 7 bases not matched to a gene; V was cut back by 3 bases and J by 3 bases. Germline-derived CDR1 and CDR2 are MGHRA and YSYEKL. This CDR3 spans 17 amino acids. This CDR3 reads CASSHTSGGLSYNEQFF. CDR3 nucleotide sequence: TGCGCCAGCAGCCATACTAGCGGGGGCCTCAGCTACAATGAGCAGTTCTTC.

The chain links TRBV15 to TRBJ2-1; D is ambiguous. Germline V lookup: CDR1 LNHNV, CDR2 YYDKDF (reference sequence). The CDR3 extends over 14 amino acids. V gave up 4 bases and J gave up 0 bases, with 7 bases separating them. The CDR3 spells CATSKDSSYNEQFF. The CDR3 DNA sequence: TGTGCCACCAGCAAGGATAGCTCCTACAATGAGCAGTTCTTC.

Written as DNA, the CDR3 is TGTGCCAGCAGTTCCTCGAGGACCCAGAACACTGAAGCTTTCTTT. Protein product: CASSSSRTQNTEAFF. The chain recombines TRBV28 with TRBJ1-1; D ambiguous. With 4 bases removed from V and 1 base from J, the gap between germline ends came to 13 bases. The length of the CDR3 is 15 residues. The germline gives CDR1 MDHEN, CDR2 SYDVKM.

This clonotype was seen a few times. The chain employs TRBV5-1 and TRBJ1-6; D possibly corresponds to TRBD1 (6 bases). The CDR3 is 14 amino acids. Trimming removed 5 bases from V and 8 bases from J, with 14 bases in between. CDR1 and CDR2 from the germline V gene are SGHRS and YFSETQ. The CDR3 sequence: CASRIGEGDSPLHF. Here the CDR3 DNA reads TGCGCCAGCAGGATAGGGGAGGGGGATTCACCCCTCCACTTT.

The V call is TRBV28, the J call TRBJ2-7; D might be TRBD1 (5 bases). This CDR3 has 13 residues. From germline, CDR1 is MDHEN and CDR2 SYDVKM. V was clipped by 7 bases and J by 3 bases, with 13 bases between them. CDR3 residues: CASTPTANYEQYF. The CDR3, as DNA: TGTGCCAGCACCCCGACAGCTAACTACGAGCAGTACTTC.

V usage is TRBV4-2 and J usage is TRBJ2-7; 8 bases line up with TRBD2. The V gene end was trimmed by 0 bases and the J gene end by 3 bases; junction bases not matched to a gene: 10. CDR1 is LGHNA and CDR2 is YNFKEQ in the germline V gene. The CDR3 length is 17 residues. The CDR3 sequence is CASSQEGNSGVYYEQYF. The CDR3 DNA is TGTGCCAGCAGCCAAGAGGGTAATAGCGGGGTTTACTACGAGCAGTACTTC.

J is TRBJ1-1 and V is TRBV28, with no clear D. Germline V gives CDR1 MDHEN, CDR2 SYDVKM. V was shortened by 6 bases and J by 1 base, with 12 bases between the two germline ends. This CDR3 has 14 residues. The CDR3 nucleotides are TGTGCCAGCAGGCCGACGGAATCGAACACTGAAGCTTTCTTT. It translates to CASRPTESNTEAFF. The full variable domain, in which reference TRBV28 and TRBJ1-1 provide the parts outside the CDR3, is DVKVTQSSRYLVKRTGEKVFLECVQDMDHENMFWYRQDPGLGLRLIYFSYDVKMKEKGDIPEGYSVSREKKERFSLILESASTNQTSMYLCASRPTESNTEAFFGQGTRLTVV.

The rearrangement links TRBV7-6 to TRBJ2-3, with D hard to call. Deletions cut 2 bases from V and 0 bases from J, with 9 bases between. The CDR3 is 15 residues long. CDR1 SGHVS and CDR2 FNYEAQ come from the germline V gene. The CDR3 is CASSLTALSTDTQYF. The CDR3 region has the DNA TGTGCCAGCAGCTTAACAGCGCTTAGCACAGATACGCAGTATTTT.

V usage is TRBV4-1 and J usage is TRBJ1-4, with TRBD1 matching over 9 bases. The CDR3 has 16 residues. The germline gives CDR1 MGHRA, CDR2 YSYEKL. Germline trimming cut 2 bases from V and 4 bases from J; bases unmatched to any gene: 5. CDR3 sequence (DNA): TGCGCCAGCAGCCAAACAGGGGGCGAACTTAATGAAAAACTGTTTTTT. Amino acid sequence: CASSQTGGELNEKLFF.

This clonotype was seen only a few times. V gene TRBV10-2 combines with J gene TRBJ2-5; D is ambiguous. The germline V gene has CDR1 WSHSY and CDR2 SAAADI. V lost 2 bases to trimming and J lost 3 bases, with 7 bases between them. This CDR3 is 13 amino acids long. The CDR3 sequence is CASSEGSKETQYF. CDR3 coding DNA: TGCGCCAGCAGTGAGGGAAGCAAAGAGACCCAGTACTTC.

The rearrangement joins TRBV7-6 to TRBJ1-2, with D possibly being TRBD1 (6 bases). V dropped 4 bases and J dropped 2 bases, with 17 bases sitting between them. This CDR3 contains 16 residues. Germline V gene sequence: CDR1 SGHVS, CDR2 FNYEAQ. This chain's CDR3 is CASSSRPAGTNYGYTF. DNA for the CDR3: TGTGCCAGCAGCTCCAGACCGGCAGGGACAAACTATGGCTACACCTTC.

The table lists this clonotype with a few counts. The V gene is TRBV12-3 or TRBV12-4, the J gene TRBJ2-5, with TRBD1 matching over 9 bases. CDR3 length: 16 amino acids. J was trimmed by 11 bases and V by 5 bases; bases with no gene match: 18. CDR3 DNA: TGTGCCAGCAGTCCCAGGACAGGGGACCCCTACAATGAGCAGTACTTC. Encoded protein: CASSPRTGDPYNEQYF.

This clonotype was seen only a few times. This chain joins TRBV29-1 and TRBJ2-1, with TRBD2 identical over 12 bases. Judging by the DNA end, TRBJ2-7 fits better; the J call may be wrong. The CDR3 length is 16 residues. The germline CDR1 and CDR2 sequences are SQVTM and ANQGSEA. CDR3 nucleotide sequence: TGCAGCGTTGGGGGGACTAGCGGGTTAACCTACAATGAGCAGTACTTC. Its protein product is CSVGGTSGLTYNEQYF.

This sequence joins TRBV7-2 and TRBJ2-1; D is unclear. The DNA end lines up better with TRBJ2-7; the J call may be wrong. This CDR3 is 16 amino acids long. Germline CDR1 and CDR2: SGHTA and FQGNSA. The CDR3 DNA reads TGTGCCAGCAGCTTAGTAGGAAGTACCGCCTACAATGAGCAGTACTTC. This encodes CASSLVGSTAYNEQYF.

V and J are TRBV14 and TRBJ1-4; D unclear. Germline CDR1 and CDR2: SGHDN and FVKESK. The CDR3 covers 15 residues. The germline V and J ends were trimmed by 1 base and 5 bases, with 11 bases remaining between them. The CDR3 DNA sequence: TGTGCCAGCAGCCAAGTAAAGTCACGGAATGAAAAACTGTTTTTT. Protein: CASSQVKSRNEKLFF.

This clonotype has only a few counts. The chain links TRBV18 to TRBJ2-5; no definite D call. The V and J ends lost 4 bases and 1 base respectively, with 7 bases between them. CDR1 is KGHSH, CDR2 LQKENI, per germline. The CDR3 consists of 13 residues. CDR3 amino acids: CASSLRRQETQYF. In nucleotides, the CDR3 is TGTGCCAGCTCACTCAGGCGCCAAGAGACCCAGTACTTC.

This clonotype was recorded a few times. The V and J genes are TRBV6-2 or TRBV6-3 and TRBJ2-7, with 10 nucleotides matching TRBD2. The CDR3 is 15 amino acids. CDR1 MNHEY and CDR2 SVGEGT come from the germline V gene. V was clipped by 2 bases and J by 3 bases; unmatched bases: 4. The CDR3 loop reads CASSYVASGGYEQYF. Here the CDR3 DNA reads TGTGCCAGCAGTTACGTGGCTAGCGGGGGCTACGAGCAGTACTTC.

The CDR3 sequence: CASSVSGGGYEQYF. CDR3 bases: TGTGCCAGCAGCGTTAGCGGCGGCGGCTACGAGCAGTACTTC. This chain connects TRBV9 to TRBJ2-7, with TRBD2 as a possible D gene (6 bases). CDR1 and CDR2 (germline): SGDLS, YYNGEE. There are 14 residues in the CDR3. Trimming stripped 2 bases from V and 3 bases from J, with 12 bases between.

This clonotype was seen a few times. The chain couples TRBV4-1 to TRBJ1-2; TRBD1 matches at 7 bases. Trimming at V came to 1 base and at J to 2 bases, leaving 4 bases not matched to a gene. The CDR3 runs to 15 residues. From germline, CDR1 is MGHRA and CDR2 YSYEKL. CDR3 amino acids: CASSQGATGNYGYTF. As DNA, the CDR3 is TGCGCCAGCAGCCAAGGGGCGACAGGGAACTATGGCTACACCTTC.

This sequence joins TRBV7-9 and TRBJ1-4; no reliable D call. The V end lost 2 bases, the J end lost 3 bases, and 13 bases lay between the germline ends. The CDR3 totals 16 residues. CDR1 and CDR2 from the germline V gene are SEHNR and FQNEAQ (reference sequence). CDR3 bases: TGTGCCAGCAGCTTAAAGTTCGGTGCGGCTAATGAAAAACTGTTTTTT. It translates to CASSLKFGAANEKLFF.

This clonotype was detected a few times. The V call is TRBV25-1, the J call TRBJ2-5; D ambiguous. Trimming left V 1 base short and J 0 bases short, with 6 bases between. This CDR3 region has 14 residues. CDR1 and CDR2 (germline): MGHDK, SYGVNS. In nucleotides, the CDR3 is TGTGCCAGCAGTGAATCTAGGTACCAAGAGACCCAGTACTTC. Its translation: CASSESRYQETQYF.

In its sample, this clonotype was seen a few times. The CDR3 DNA sequence: TGTGCCAGCAGTTTCGGGAGACTATGCCGAGAGTATTTT. This codes for CASSFGRLCREYF. This rearrangement joins TRBV12-3 or TRBV12-4 to TRBJ2-3, with D maybe TRBD2 (6 bases). This CDR3 is 13 amino acids long. V was cut by 3 bases and J by 13 bases, with 17 bases left in between.

CDR3 sequence (DNA): TGTGCCAGCAGCGCTAAACAGGGATCCCTACTAGGCGATGAGCAGTTCTTC. This translates into CASSAKQGSLLGDEQFF. This chain connects TRBV13 to TRBJ2-1, with D tentatively TRBD1 (6 bases). CDR1 and CDR2 (germline): PRHDT, FYEKMQ (reference sequence). The ends were cut back, 5 bases at V and 8 bases at J, with 25 bases in the middle. This CDR3 region has 17 residues.

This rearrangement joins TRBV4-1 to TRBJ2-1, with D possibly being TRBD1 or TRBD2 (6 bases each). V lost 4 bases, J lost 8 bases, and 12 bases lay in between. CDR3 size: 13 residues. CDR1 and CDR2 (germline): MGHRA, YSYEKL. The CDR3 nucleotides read TGCGCCAGCAGCCGGCTGGGGGGCTATGAGCAGTTCTTC. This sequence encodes CASSRLGGYEQFF.